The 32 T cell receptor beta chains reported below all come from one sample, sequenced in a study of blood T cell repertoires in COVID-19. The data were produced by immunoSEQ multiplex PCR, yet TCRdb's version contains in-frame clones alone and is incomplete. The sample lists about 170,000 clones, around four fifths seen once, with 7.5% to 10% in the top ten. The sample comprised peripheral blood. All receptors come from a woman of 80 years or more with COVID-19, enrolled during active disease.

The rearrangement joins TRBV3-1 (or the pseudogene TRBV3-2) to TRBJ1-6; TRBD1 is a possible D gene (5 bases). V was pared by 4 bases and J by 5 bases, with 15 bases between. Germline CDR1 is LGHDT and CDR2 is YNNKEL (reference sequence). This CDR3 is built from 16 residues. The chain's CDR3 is CASSPSPRGNNSPLHF. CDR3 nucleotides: TGTGCCAGCAGCCCCAGTCCCCGGGGGAATAATTCACCCCTCCACTTT.

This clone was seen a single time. The DNA of the CDR3 is TGTGCCAGCTCACCACGCACTAGCGGGTACACAGATACGCAGTATTTT. It codes for CASSPRTSGYTDTQYF. The gene calls are TRBV18 and TRBJ2-3; 9 positions match TRBD2. Trimming took 1 base from V and 2 from J; bases not matched to a gene: 4. The germline V gene encodes CDR1 KGHSH and CDR2 LQKENI. CDR3 length: 16 residues.

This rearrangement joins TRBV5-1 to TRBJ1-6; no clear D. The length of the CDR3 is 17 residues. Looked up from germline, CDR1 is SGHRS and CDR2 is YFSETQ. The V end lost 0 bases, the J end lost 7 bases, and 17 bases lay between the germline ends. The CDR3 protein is CASSLDSPTSLNSPLHF. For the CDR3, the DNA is TGCGCCAGCAGCTTGGATAGCCCAACCTCTTTGAATTCACCCCTCCACTTT.

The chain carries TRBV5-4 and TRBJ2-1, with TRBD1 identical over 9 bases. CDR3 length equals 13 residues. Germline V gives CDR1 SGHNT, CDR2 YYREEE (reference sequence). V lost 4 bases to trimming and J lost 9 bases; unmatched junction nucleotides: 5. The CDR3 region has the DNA TGTGCCAGCAGCCTCAGACAGGGGGGTGAGCAGTTCTTC. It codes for CASSLRQGGEQFF.

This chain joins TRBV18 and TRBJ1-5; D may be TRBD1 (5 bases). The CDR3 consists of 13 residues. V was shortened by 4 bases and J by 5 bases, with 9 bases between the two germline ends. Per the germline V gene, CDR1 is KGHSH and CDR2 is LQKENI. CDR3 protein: CASSQGLDQPQHF. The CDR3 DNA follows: TGTGCCAGCTCACAGGGGTTGGATCAGCCCCAGCATTTT.

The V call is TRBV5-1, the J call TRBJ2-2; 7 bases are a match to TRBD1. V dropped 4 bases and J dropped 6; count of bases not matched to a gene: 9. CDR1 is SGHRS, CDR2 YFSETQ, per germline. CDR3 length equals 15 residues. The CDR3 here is CASSHRTGSPGELFF. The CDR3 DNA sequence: TGCGCCAGCAGCCATCGGACAGGATCTCCCGGGGAGCTGTTTTTT.

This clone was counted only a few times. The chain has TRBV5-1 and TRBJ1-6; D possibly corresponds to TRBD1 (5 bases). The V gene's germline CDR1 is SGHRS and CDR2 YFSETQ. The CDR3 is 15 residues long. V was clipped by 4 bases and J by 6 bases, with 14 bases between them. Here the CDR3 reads CASSPIQGLNSPLHF. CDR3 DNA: TGCGCCAGCAGCCCTATCCAGGGCCTTAATTCACCCCTCCACTTT.

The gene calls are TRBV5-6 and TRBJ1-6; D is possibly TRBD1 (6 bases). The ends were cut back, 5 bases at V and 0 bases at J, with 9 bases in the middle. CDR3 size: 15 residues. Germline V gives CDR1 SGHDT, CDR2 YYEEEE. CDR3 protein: CASSFRGSYNSPLHF. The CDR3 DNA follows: TGTGCCAGCAGTTTCAGGGGCTCCTATAATTCACCCCTCCACTTT.

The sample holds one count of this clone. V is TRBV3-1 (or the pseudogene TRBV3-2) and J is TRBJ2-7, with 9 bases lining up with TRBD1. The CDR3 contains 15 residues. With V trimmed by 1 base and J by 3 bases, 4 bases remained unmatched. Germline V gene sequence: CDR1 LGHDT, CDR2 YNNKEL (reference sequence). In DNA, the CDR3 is TGTGCCAGCAGCCAAGTAATGGGACAGGGCTACGAGCAGTACTTC. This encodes CASSQVMGQGYEQYF.

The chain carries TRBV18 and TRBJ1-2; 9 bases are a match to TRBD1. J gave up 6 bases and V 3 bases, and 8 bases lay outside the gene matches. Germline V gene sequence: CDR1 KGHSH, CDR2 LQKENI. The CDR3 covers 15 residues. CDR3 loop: CASSPTADRGNGYTF. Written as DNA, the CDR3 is TGTGCCAGCTCACCCACAGCGGACAGGGGTAATGGCTACACCTTC. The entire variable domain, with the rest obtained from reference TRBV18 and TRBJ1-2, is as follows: NAGVMQNPRHLVRRRGQEARLRCSPMKGHSHVYWYRQLPEEGLKFMVYLQKENIIDESGMPKERFSAEFPKEGPSILRIQQVVRGDSAAYFCASSPTADRGNGYTFGSGTRLTVV.

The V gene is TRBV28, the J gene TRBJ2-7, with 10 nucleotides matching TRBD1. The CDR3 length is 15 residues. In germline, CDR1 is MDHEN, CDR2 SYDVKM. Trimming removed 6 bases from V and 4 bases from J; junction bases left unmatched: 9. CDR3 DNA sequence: TGTGCCAGCAGAACCACTGGACAGGGGGTATACGAGCAGTACTTC. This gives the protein CASRTTGQGVYEQYF.

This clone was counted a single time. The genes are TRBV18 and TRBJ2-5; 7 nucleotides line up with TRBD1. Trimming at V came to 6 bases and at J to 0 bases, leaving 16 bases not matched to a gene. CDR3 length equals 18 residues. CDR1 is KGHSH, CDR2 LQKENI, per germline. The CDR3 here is CASSSRLEKQGDQETQYF. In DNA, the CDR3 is TGTGCCAGCTCCTCCCGGCTGGAGAAGCAGGGGGACCAAGAGACCCAGTACTTC. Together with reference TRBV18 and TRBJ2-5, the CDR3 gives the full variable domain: NAGVMQNPRHLVRRRGQEARLRCSPMKGHSHVYWYRQLPEEGLKFMVYLQKENIIDESGMPKERFSAEFPKEGPSILRIQQVVRGDSAAYFCASSSRLEKQGDQETQYFGPGTRLLVL.

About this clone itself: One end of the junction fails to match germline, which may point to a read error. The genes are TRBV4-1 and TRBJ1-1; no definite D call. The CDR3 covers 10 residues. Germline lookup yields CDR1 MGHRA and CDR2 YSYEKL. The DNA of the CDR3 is TGCGCCAGCAGCCAACAAAGAACGGTCTTT. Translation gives CASSQQRTVF.

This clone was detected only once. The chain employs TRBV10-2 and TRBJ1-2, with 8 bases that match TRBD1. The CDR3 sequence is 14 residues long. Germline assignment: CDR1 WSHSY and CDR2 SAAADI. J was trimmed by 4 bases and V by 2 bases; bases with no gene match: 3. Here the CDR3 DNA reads TGCGCCAGCAGTGAGGGACAGGGAGTCTATGGCTACACCTTC. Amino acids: CASSEGQGVYGYTF.

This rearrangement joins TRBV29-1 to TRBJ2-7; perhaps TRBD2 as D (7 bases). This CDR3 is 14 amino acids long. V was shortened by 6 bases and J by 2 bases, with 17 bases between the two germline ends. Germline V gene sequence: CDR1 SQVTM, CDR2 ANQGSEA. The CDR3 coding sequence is TGCAGCGTGGCCGGGGGGCAGGGCCCCTACGAGCAGTACTTC. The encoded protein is CSVAGGQGPYEQYF.

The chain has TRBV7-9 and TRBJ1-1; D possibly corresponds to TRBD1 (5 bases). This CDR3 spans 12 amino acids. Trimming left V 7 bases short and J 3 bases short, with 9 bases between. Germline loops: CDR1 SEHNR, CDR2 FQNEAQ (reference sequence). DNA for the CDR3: TGTGCCAGCACCCGGGGGGACACTGAAGCTTTCTTT. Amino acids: CASTRGDTEAFF.

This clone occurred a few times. CDR3 region: CASSLEREGYNEQFF. As DNA, the CDR3 is TGTGCCAGCAGCTTGGAACGGGAGGGCTACAATGAGCAGTTCTTC. The chain recombines TRBV5-4 with TRBJ2-1; 8 nucleotides align to TRBD2. This CDR3 has 15 amino acids. Germline values: CDR1 SGHNT, CDR2 YYREEE (reference sequence). With V trimmed by 0 bases and J by 3 bases, 2 bases remained unmatched.

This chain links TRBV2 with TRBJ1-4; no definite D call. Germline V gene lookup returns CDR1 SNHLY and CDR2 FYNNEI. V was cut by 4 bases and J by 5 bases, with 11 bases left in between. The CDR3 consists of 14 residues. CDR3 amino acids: CASSVWTGNEKLFF. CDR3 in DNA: TGTGCCAGCAGTGTGTGGACGGGAAATGAAAAACTGTTTTTT.

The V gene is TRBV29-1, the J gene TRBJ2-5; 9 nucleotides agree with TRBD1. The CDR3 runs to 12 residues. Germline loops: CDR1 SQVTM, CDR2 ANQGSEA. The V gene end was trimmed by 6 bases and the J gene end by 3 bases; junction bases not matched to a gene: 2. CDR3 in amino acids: CSVRTGEETQYF. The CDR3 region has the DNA TGCAGCGTCCGGACAGGGGAAGAGACCCAGTACTTC.

The CDR3 DNA sequence: TGTGCCAGCAGCCAAGACCCCGGGAGCACAGATACGCAGTATTTT. It is translated as CASSQDPGSTDTQYF. The chain joins TRBV4-2 to TRBJ2-3; D unresolved. Germline CDR1 LGHNA, CDR2 YNFKEQ. Trimming cost V 0 bases and J 0 bases, with 7 bases left between them. The CDR3 has 15 residues.

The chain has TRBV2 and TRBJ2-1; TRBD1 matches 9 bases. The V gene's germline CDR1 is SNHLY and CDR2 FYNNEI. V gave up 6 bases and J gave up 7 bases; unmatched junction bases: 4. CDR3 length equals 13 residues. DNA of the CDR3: TGTGCCAGCAGAAGGGACAGGGAGAATGAGCAGTTCTTC. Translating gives CASRRDRENEQFF.

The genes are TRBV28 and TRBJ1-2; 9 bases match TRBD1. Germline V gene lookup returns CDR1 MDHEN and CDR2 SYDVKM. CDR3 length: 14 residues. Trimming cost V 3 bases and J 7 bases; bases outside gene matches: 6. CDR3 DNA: TGTGCCAGCAGTTTGCGCGGGACAGGGACTGGCTACACCTTC. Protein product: CASSLRGTGTGYTF.

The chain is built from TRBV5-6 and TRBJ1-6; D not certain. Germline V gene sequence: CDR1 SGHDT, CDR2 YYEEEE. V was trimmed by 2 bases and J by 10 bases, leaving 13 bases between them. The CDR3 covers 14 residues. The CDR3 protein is CASSLYGAVSPLHF. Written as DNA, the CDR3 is TGTGCCAGCAGCTTATATGGAGCGGTCTCACCCCTCCACTTT.

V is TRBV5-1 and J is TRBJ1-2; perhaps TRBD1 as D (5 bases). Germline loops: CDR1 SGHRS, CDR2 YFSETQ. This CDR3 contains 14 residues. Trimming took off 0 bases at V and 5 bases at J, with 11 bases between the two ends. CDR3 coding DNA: TGCGCCAGCAGCTTGGAGACCAGGGTTTATGGCTACACCTTC. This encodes CASSLETRVYGYTF.

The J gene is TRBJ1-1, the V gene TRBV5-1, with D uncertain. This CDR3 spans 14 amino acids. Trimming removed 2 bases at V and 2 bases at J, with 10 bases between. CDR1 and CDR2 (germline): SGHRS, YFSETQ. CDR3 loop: CASSFGRANTEAFF. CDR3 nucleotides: TGCGCCAGCAGCTTTGGGAGGGCCAACACTGAAGCTTTCTTT.

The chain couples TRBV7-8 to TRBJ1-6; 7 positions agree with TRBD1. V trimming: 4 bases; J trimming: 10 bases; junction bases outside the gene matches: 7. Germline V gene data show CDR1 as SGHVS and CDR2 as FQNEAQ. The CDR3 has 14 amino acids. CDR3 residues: CASSSDRVGSPLHF. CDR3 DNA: TGTGCCAGCAGCTCAGACAGGGTTGGATCACCCCTCCACTTT.

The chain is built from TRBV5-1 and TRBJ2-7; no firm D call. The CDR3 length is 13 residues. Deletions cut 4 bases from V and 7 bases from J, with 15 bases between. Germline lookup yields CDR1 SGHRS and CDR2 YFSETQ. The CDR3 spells CASSPWPGAEQYF. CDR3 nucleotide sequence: TGCGCCAGCAGCCCCTGGCCCGGAGCAGAGCAGTACTTC. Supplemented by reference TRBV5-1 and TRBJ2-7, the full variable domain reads KAGVTQTPRYLIKTRGQQVTLSCSPISGHRSVSWYQQTPGQGLQFLFEYFSETQRNKGNFPGRFSGRQFSNSRSEMNVSTLELGDSALYLCASSPWPGAEQYFGPGTRLTVT.

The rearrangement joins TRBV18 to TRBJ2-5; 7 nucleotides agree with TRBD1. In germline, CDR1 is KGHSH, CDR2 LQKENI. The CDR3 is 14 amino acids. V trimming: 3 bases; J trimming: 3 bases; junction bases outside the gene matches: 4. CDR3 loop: CASSPRQGKETQYF. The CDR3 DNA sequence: TGTGCCAGCTCACCCCGACAGGGAAAAGAGACCCAGTACTTC.

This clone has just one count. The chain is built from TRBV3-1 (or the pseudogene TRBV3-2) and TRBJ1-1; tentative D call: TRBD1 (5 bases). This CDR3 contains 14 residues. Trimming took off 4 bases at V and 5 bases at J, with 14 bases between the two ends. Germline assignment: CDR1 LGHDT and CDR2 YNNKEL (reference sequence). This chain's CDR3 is CASSRVQGTTEAFF. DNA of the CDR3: TGTGCCAGCAGCCGGGTCCAGGGTACGACTGAAGCTTTCTTT.

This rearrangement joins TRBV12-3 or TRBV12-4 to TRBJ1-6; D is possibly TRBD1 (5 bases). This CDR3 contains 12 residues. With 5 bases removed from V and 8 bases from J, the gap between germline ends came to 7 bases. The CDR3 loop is CASSRTYSPLHF. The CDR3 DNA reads TGTGCCAGCAGTCGGACATATTCACCCCTCCACTTT.

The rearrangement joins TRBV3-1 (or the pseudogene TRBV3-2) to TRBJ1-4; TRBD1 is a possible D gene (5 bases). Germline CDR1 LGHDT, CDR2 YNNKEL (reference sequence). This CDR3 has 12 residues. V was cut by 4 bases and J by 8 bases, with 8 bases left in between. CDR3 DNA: TGTGCCAGCAGCCTTGGGGCCGAAAAACTGTTTTTT. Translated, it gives CASSLGAEKLFF.

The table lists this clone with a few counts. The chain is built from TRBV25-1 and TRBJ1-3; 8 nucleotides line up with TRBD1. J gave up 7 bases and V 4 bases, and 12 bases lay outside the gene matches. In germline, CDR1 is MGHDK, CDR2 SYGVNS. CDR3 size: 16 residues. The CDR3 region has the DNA TGTGCCAGCAGTGTGAAACTGACAGGGGTGGGTAACACCATATATTTT. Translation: CASSVKLTGVGNTIYF.